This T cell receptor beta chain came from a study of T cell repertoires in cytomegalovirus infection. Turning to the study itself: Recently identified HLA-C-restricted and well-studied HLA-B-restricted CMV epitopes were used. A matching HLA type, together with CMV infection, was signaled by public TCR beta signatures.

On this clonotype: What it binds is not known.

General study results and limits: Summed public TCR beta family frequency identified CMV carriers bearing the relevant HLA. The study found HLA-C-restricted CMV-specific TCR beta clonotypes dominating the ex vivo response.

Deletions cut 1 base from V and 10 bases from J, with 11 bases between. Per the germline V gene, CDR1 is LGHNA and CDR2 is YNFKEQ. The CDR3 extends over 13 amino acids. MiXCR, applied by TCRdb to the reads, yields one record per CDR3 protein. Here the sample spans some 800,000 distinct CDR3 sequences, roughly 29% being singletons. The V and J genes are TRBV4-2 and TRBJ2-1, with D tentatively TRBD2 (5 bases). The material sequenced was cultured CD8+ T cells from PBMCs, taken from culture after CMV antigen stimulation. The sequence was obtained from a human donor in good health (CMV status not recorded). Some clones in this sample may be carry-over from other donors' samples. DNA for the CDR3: TGTGCCAGCAGCCAAGCGCTAGCTCAGGAGCAGTTCTTC. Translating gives CASSQALAQEQFF.